This entry lists 30 T cell receptor beta chains sequenced from one sample in a study of blood T cell repertoires in COVID-19. Assay: immunoSEQ multiplex PCR; the TCRdb copy retains only in-frame clones and omits some. This sample has 190,000 or so clones; about 88% occur once, and the top ten carry approximately 4%. The sequenced sample consisted of PBMCs or T cells enriched from blood (not recorded which). These receptor sequences come from a woman younger than 45 who had been exposed to COVID-19.

The rearrangement links TRBV19 to TRBJ1-2, with 7 bases lining up with TRBD1. The ends lost 5 bases at V and 5 bases at J; junction bases unmatched: 5. CDR3 length: 13 residues. The germline CDR1 and CDR2 sequences are LNHDA and SQIVND (reference sequence). The CDR3 bases are TGTGCCAGTAGTGAGGGACAGCGTTATGGCTACACCTTC. Amino acid sequence: CASSEGQRYGYTF.

V gene TRBV6-5 combines with J gene TRBJ2-7; a weak D match, TRBD2 (7 bases). This CDR3 contains 14 residues. Germline V CDR1 and CDR2: MNHEY, SVGAGI. V was pared by 8 bases and J by 1 base, with 15 bases between. The CDR3 DNA reads TGTGCCAGCCGAGGGGGGGGGCTATCCTACGAGCAGTACTTC. This translates into CASRGGGLSYEQYF.

The chain has TRBV6-1 and TRBJ1-6; 12 nucleotides line up with TRBD1. V was pared by 4 bases and J by 5 bases, with 3 bases of the junction left unmatched. There are 16 residues in the CDR3. The germline V gene has CDR1 MNHNS and CDR2 SASEGT. The CDR3 reads CASSAGTGGNNSPLHF. The DNA of the CDR3 is TGTGCCAGCAGTGCGGGGACAGGGGGCAATAATTCACCCCTCCACTTT.

This chain joins TRBV3-1 (or the pseudogene TRBV3-2) and TRBJ2-5, with TRBD2 matching over 13 bases. Germline CDR1 and CDR2: LGHDT and YNNKEL (reference sequence). The trim removed 1 base at V and 4 bases at J, leaving 9 bases unmatched. There are 18 residues in the CDR3. The CDR3: CASSQGRILAGGPETQYF. The CDR3 region has the DNA TGTGCCAGCAGCCAAGGAAGAATACTAGCGGGGGGGCCAGAGACCCAGTACTTC.

This chain uses TRBV5-1 with TRBJ2-1; D is perhaps TRBD2 (6 bases). Trimming removed 2 bases from V and 9 bases from J, with 12 bases in between. The CDR3 has 13 residues. Germline values: CDR1 SGHRS, CDR2 YFSETQ. The DNA of the CDR3 is TGCGCCAGCAGCTTCGGGGGATCTGGTGAGCAGTTCTTC. Translation: CASSFGGSGEQFF.

The CDR3 loop reads CASSYRYEQYF. The CDR3 coding sequence is TGTGCCAGCAGTTACCGGTACGAGCAGTACTTC. V usage is TRBV6-5 and J usage is TRBJ2-7; no reliable D call. Germline lookup yields CDR1 MNHEY and CDR2 SVGAGI. The CDR3 is 11 residues long. V lost 2 bases and J 4 bases, leaving 3 bases between the germline ends.

The rearrangement links TRBV6-5 to TRBJ1-2; 9 bases match TRBD1. Germline values: CDR1 MNHEY, CDR2 SVGAGI. After removal of 2 bases from V and 6 bases from J, the junction contained 4 bases not matched to a gene. The CDR3 is 14 residues long. CDR3: CASSYGTGWDGYTF. The CDR3 region has the DNA TGTGCCAGCAGTTACGGGACAGGGTGGGATGGCTACACCTTC.

The chain uses TRBV6-5 and TRBJ2-5, with D tentatively TRBD2 (6 bases). This CDR3 is built from 14 residues. Germline V gene lookup returns CDR1 MNHEY and CDR2 SVGAGI. Deletions cut 7 bases from V and 2 bases from J, with 14 bases between. The CDR3 is CASTGRGRQETQYF. The CDR3 DNA sequence: TGTGCCAGCACCGGCAGAGGGAGGCAAGAGACCCAGTACTTC.

This clone was seen only once. The chain employs TRBV5-1 and TRBJ2-5; D may be TRBD1 (5 bases). This CDR3 is built from 15 residues. V lost 1 base and J 2 bases, leaving 12 bases between the germline ends. Per germline, CDR1 SGHRS and CDR2 YFSETQ. CDR3 in DNA: TGCGCCAGCAGCTTGTTCGGGCAGGGACAAGAGACCCAGTACTTC. Protein product: CASSLFGQGQETQYF.

This sequence joins TRBV28 and TRBJ2-7, with D possibly TRBD2 on 6 matching bases. The CDR3 loop spans 14 amino acids. Trimming took off 8 bases at V and 0 bases at J, with 14 bases between the two ends. The germline V gene encodes CDR1 MDHEN and CDR2 SYDVKM. The CDR3 DNA follows: TGTGCCAGCGGAGGGGTAGGGGTCTCCTACGAGCAGTACTTC. The encoded protein is CASGGVGVSYEQYF.

The gene calls are TRBV5-5 and TRBJ2-7; tentatively, D is TRBD1 (6 bases). The CDR3 consists of 15 residues. Trimming left V 4 bases short and J 3 bases short, with 17 bases between. Germline CDR1 and CDR2: SGHKS and YYEKEE (reference sequence). CDR3 in DNA: TGTGCCAGCAGCATTCCAATGACAGGTTTCTACGAGCAGTACTTC. This gives the protein CASSIPMTGFYEQYF.

The rearrangement links TRBV4-1 to TRBJ2-7; D is unclear. Germline V gene lookup returns CDR1 MGHRA and CDR2 YSYEKL. Trimming cost V 0 bases and J 3 bases, with 12 bases left between them. The CDR3 is 15 amino acids. The DNA of the CDR3 is TGCGCCAGCAGCCAAGAAGGTCAGGCGAGCTACGAGCAGTACTTC. It translates to CASSQEGQASYEQYF.

Comment on this clone: In the same sample, other DNA sequences code for this CDR3. This chain joins TRBV9 and TRBJ1-1; D ambiguous. CDR3 size: 13 residues. The germline V gene encodes CDR1 SGDLS and CDR2 YYNGEE. Trimming left V 0 bases short and J 1 base short, with 4 bases between. The CDR3, as DNA: TGTGCCAGCAGCGTAGCAGGGAACACTGAAGCTTTCTTT. It encodes CASSVAGNTEAFF.

This clone came up once. The genes are TRBV6-2 or TRBV6-3 and TRBJ1-5; no definite D call. V was trimmed by 4 bases and J by 6 bases, leaving 7 bases between them. The CDR3 is made up of 12 amino acids. The germline gives CDR1 MNHEY, CDR2 SVGEGT. The CDR3 nucleotides read TGTGCCAGCAGTTTTCCGGGTCAGCCCCAGCATTTT. It yields the protein CASSFPGQPQHF.

The DNA for the CDR3 is TGTGCCAGCAGCCAGGACTTCGGAAACACCATATATTTT. Translating gives CASSQDFGNTIYF. The rearrangement uses TRBV4-2 and TRBJ1-3, with no clear D. CDR3 length equals 13 residues. The germline V gene encodes CDR1 LGHNA and CDR2 YNFKEQ. With 3 bases removed from V and 4 bases from J, the gap between germline ends came to 7 bases.

J is TRBJ1-2 and V is TRBV18, with TRBD1 as a possible D gene (6 bases). Germline V gene sequence: CDR1 KGHSH, CDR2 LQKENI. Trimming cost V 3 bases and J 0 bases, with 11 bases left between them. CDR3 length: 15 amino acids. Here the CDR3 DNA reads TGTGCCAGCTCACCCAGGACAGAGTCTAACTATGGCTACACCTTC. Its protein product is CASSPRTESNYGYTF.

V and J are TRBV12-3 or TRBV12-4 and TRBJ1-2, with 7 bases aligning to TRBD1. CDR3 length: 13 residues. Trimming cost V 6 bases and J 4 bases; bases outside gene matches: 5. Here the CDR3 reads CASRKGQIYGYTF. CDR3 DNA sequence: TGTGCCAGCAGGAAGGGACAGATCTATGGCTACACCTTC.

The V gene is TRBV5-6, the J gene TRBJ2-7; the match to TRBD1 covers 7 bases. The V segment lost 7 bases and the J segment 4 bases; nucleotides outside the gene matches: 17. This CDR3 comprises 16 residues. In germline, CDR1 is SGHDT, CDR2 YYEEEE. The CDR3 sequence is CASARFGDRAAYEQYF. In DNA form, the CDR3 reads TGTGCCAGCGCACGGTTTGGCGACAGGGCCGCTTACGAGCAGTACTTC.

The V and J genes are TRBV6-5 and TRBJ1-2; no definite D call. V was pared by 6 bases and J by 8 bases, with 13 bases between. Germline V gene lookup returns CDR1 MNHEY and CDR2 SVGAGI. The CDR3 totals 12 residues. The CDR3 DNA follows: TGTGCCAGCAGATTCGGGTCGAGAGGCTACACCTTC. Translated: CASRFGSRGYTF.

This clone was recorded only once. The chain uses TRBV28 and TRBJ1-2; no firm D call. Germline-derived CDR1 and CDR2 are MDHEN and SYDVKM. The CDR3 is 15 residues long. V shed 7 bases and J shed 5 bases, with 20 bases lying between them. The chain's CDR3 is CASTVNALENYGYTF. Written as DNA, the CDR3 is TGTGCCAGCACCGTAAACGCCTTGGAGAATTATGGCTACACCTTC.

The chain carries TRBV13 and TRBJ1-2, with TRBD1 matching 11 bases. This CDR3 has 14 residues. V was pared by 5 bases and J by 7 bases, with 6 bases of the junction left unmatched. Germline CDR1 is PRHDT and CDR2 is FYEKMQ (reference sequence). The CDR3 region is CASSPGTGGGGYTF. CDR3 bases: TGTGCCAGCAGCCCCGGGACAGGGGGAGGTGGCTACACCTTC.

This rearrangement joins TRBV11-2 to TRBJ1-2; TRBD1 is a possible D gene (5 bases). The V end was cut by 1 base, the J end by 6 bases, with 9 bases between. Germline CDR1 is SGHAT and CDR2 is FQNNGV. This CDR3 region has 13 residues. The CDR3 nucleotides read TGTGCCAGCAGCTTAGCAGGGTTCCATGGCTACACCTTC. Its protein product is CASSLAGFHGYTF. The full variable domain, its missing parts supplied by reference TRBV11-2 and TRBJ1-2, is EAGVAQSPRYKIIEKRQSVAFWCNPISGHATLYWYQQILGQGPKLLIQFQNNGVVDDSQLPKDRFSAERLKGVDSTLKIQPAKLEDSAVYLCASSLAGFHGYTFGSGTRLTVV.

V gene TRBV30 combines with J gene TRBJ1-5; no definite D call. Germline loops: CDR1 GTSNPN, CDR2 SVGIG (reference sequence). V lost 5 bases, J lost 2 bases, and 13 bases lay in between. The CDR3 extends over 14 amino acids. The CDR3, as DNA: TGTGCCTGGGGTCTTGGCGGAGGCAATCAGCCCCAGCATTTT. It encodes CAWGLGGGNQPQHF.

The rearrangement links TRBV5-1 to TRBJ2-7; D perhaps matches TRBD2 (5 bases). The germline gives CDR1 SGHRS, CDR2 YFSETQ. The CDR3 length is 13 residues. Trimming removed 4 bases from V and 2 bases from J, with 10 bases in between. The CDR3 is CASSPYGAYEQYF. The CDR3 nucleotides read TGCGCCAGCAGCCCCTACGGGGCCTACGAGCAGTACTTC.

This clone appeared once. V and J are TRBV5-1 and TRBJ2-1; 10 nucleotides line up with TRBD2. The CDR3 has 15 amino acids. With V trimmed by 1 base and J by 6 bases, 4 bases remained unmatched. Germline CDR1 reads SGHRS; CDR2 reads YFSETQ. CDR3 residues: CASSLSGGARNEQFF. The CDR3 DNA sequence: TGCGCCAGCAGCTTGAGCGGGGGGGCGCGCAATGAGCAGTTCTTC.

On this clone itself: The identical CDR3 is also encoded by other nucleotide sequences in the sample. This chain joins TRBV19 and TRBJ1-5; 7 nucleotides agree with TRBD1. After removal of 6 bases from V and 4 bases from J, the junction contained 0 bases not matched to a gene. This CDR3 has 12 amino acids. CDR1 LNHDA and CDR2 SQIVND come from the germline V gene (reference sequence). The CDR3 region is CASRQGNQPQHF. The CDR3 bases are TGTGCCAGTAGACAGGGGAATCAGCCCCAGCATTTT.

The chain is built from TRBV27 and TRBJ2-2; no definite D call. V gave up 5 bases and J gave up 1 base, with 8 bases separating them. Germline-derived CDR1 and CDR2 are MNHEY and SMNVEV (reference sequence). CDR3 size: 14 residues. CDR3 sequence reads: CASSRVRNTGELFF. The CDR3 DNA reads as TGTGCCAGCAGTCGGGTTAGGAACACCGGGGAGCTGTTTTTT.

This clone was seen a handful of times. The chain is built from TRBV4-1 and TRBJ2-3, with 9 nucleotides matching TRBD2. CDR1 is MGHRA, CDR2 YSYEKL, per germline. The length of the CDR3 is 18 residues. Trimming at V came to 0 bases and at J to 6 bases, leaving 13 bases not matched to a gene. In DNA form, the CDR3 reads TGCGCCAGCAGCCAAGAACCCTTTAGCGGGGGAGTTTTGGATACGCAGTATTTT. Translated, it gives CASSQEPFSGGVLDTQYF.

This sequence joins TRBV29-1 and TRBJ2-7; D uncertain. V lost 7 bases and J 0 bases, leaving 10 bases between the germline ends. This CDR3 is 12 amino acids long. In germline, CDR1 is SQVTM, CDR2 ANQGSEA. The CDR3 DNA follows: TGCAGCGATGAGGAGTCCTCCTACGAGCAGTACTTC. Its protein is CSDEESSYEQYF.

V is TRBV5-8 and J is TRBJ1-4; 7 positions agree with TRBD1. Germline-derived CDR1 and CDR2 are SGHTS and YDEGEE. The CDR3 is made up of 14 amino acids. The J segment lost 8 bases and the V segment lost 0 bases, leaving 4 bases of the junction unmatched. In DNA form, the CDR3 reads TGTGCCAGCAGCTTGGGGACAGGAGGAGAAAAACTGTTTTTT. Protein product: CASSLGTGGEKLFF. The full variable domain, its missing parts supplied by reference TRBV5-8 and TRBJ1-4, is EAGVTQSPTHLIKTRGQQATLRCSPISGHTSVYWYQQALGLGLQFLLWYDEGEERNRGNFPPRFSGRQFPNYSSELNVNALELEDSALYLCASSLGTGGEKLFFGSGTQLSVL.